This TCR beta chain was recovered during a study of T cells in Graves' hyperthyroidism and ophthalmopathy. General study results and limits: Patients with ophthalmopathy were separated from those with stable hyperthyroidism by a 13 V-J model.

Exclusion followed for patients with uncontrolled infection, other autoimmune disease, pregnancy or lactation. Clinical symptoms, serum thyroxine and TRAb, thyroid ultrasound and orbital computed tomography together formed the diagnostic basis. The PBMCs studied were ones that came from 10 ml fresh peripheral blood. Notes on this clonotype: Its antigen remains unidentified.

It was RNA transcripts that yielded the amplified TCR beta CDR3 regions. The HTBI primer set drove a first-round RT-PCR of the TCR CDR3. TCRdb ran MiXCR on the multiplex PCR reads and lists one entry per CDR3 protein. Of 500,000 to 650,000 distinct CDR3 sequences detected, 13% to 15% appear once; the ten largest clones hold around 12%. The sample comprised blood. The source is a woman in her forties or fifties with Graves' ophthalmopathy.

The CDR3 loop is CASSIGAGELFF. As DNA, the CDR3 is TGTGCCAGCTCCATAGGGGCCGGGGAGCTGTTTTTT. The chain combines TRBV27 with TRBJ2-2, with TRBD1 as a possible D gene (5 bases). This CDR3 has 12 amino acids. Trimming took 8 bases from V and 6 from J, leaving 10 bases between them. Germline CDR1 and CDR2: MNHEY and SMNVEV (reference sequence).